A single sample gave rise to the 27 T cell receptor beta chains below, sequenced in a study of post-analysis software for immune sequencing data. Unique molecular identifiers had been added to the TCR beta cDNA libraries. TCRdb fed the PCR reads into MiXCR, producing one record per CDR3 protein. This table has approximately 660,000 distinct CDR3 sequences, around 60% appearing once. Their specific antigens are unknown. Notes on the study in general: Controls had lower frequencies than patients of 4 or 5 TRBV segments, which included TRBV5-6, TRBV5-1 and TRBV20-1.

The specimen sequenced was blood. These TCRs come from a girl aged 2 to 9 with multiple sclerosis.

V and J are TRBV3-1 and TRBJ1-6; D is unresolved. Germline CDR1 LGHDT, CDR2 YNNKEL (reference sequence). V dropped 8 bases and J dropped 7 bases, with 18 bases sitting between them. CDR3 length equals 15 residues. The CDR3 sequence is CASALIRGQNSPLHF. The CDR3, as DNA: TGTGCCAGCGCACTGATCCGGGGTCAAAATTCACCCCTCCACTTT.

The chain recombines TRBV5-1 with TRBJ2-7; weak D call: TRBD1 (6 bases). Trimming took 0 bases from V and 0 from J, leaving 10 bases between them. This CDR3 has 15 amino acids. Germline loops: CDR1 SGHRS, CDR2 YFSETQ. Here the CDR3 reads CASSLDGQRSYEQYF. The CDR3, as DNA: TGCGCCAGCAGCTTGGACGGACAGCGCTCCTACGAGCAGTACTTC.

This clonotype came up a few times. CDR3 loop: CASSTGQNQPQHF. The CDR3 coding sequence is TGTGCCAGCAGTACGGGACAGAATCAGCCCCAGCATTTT. The genes are TRBV6-2 or TRBV6-3 and TRBJ1-5; 7 bases fit TRBD1. The CDR3 has 13 amino acids. Per germline, CDR1 MNHEY and CDR2 SVGEGT. The ends lost 5 bases at V and 4 bases at J; junction bases unmatched: 2.

This chain's CDR3 is CASSLWREGHYNEQFF. CDR3 sequence (DNA): TGTGCCAGCAGTTTATGGCGGGAGGGCCACTACAATGAGCAGTTCTTC. The chain uses TRBV27 and TRBJ2-1, with 9 bases identical to TRBD2. V lost 1 base to trimming and J lost 3 bases; unmatched junction nucleotides: 4. The V gene's germline CDR1 is MNHEY and CDR2 SMNVEV (reference sequence). The CDR3 covers 16 residues.

The chain uses TRBV7-2 and TRBJ2-3; D uncertain. The CDR3 loop spans 13 amino acids. Germline V gene lookup returns CDR1 SGHTA and CDR2 FQGNSA. Trimming took off 1 base at V and 7 bases at J, with 9 bases between the two ends. CDR3 nucleotide sequence: TGTGCCAGCAGCTTAGACCCCCCCCATACGCAGTATTTT. Translated: CASSLDPPHTQYF.

The rearrangement uses TRBV20-1 and TRBJ1-1; D ambiguous. CDR1 and CDR2 (germline): DFQATT, SNEGSKA (reference sequence). Between the trimmed V and J ends, which lost 6 bases and 0 bases, there was a span of 11 bases. The CDR3 extends over 13 amino acids. CDR3 DNA: TGCAGTGCCTTCGGGCCTATGAACACTGAAGCTTTCTTT. Protein sequence: CSAFGPMNTEAFF.

This clonotype has more than one count but fewer than ten. The genes are TRBV4-1 and TRBJ2-4; D is ambiguous. Deletions cut 4 bases from V and 7 bases from J, with 11 bases between. Looked up from germline, CDR1 is MGHRA and CDR2 is YSYEKL. This CDR3 has 13 residues. The chain's CDR3 is CASSPGPVNIQYF. Here the CDR3 DNA reads TGCGCCAGCAGCCCCGGGCCGGTCAACATTCAGTACTTC.

The V and J genes are TRBV5-1 and TRBJ1-2, with D unclear. The CDR3 extends over 13 amino acids. Germline-derived CDR1 and CDR2 are SGHRS and YFSETQ. Trimming took off 4 bases at V and 2 bases at J, with 9 bases between the two ends. The CDR3 coding sequence is TGCGCCAGCAGCGCGGACGGCAACTATGGCTACACCTTC. Its translation is CASSADGNYGYTF.

The chain has TRBV6-1 and TRBJ2-7, with TRBD2 matching over 8 bases. Germline CDR1 reads MNHNS; CDR2 reads SASEGT. The CDR3 spans 15 residues. V shed 4 bases, J shed 0 bases, and the junction held 5 bases outside the gene matches. The CDR3 sequence: CASSALSGSSYEQYF. The CDR3 DNA follows: TGTGCCAGCAGTGCTCTGAGCGGGAGCTCCTACGAGCAGTACTTC.

The chain is built from TRBV4-1 and TRBJ2-5, with D perhaps TRBD2 (6 bases). Germline CDR1 reads MGHRA; CDR2 reads YSYEKL. Trimming removed 1 base from V and 7 bases from J, with 19 bases in between. This CDR3 has 16 residues. Written as DNA, the CDR3 is TGCGCCAGCAGCCAAGGTGATGAGGGACTTCGCGGGACCCAGTACTTC. As protein: CASSQGDEGLRGTQYF.

This chain links TRBV20-1 with TRBJ2-4, with D maybe TRBD2 (5 bases). The J call may not be correct, given that the DNA end is closer to TRBJ2-7. The CDR3 is 13 amino acids. The germline V gene encodes CDR1 DFQATT and CDR2 SNEGSKA (reference sequence). CDR3 protein: CSASVDGIYEQYF. In DNA form, the CDR3 reads TGCAGTGCTAGTGTGGACGGGATCTACGAGCAGTACTTC.

The J gene is TRBJ2-5, the V gene TRBV5-1, with 10 bases matching TRBD2. CDR1 is SGHRS and CDR2 is YFSETQ in the germline V gene. The CDR3 length is 17 residues. J gave up 6 bases and V 2 bases, and 13 bases lay outside the gene matches. CDR3 DNA: TGCGCCAGCAGCTTCGGACTAGCGGACTCAGACGGGAAGACCCAGTACTTC. Translated: CASSFGLADSDGKTQYF.

This chain joins TRBV6-5 and TRBJ2-5; 11 nucleotides align to TRBD2. Germline V CDR1 and CDR2: MNHEY, SVGAGI. With 0 bases clipped from V and 1 base from J, the junction kept 1 base outside the gene matches. This CDR3 is 16 amino acids long. The CDR3 reads CASSYSGTSGQETQYF. The CDR3 DNA is TGTGCCAGCAGTTACTCGGGGACTAGCGGCCAAGAGACCCAGTACTTC.

This chain connects TRBV12-3 or TRBV12-4 to TRBJ2-7; no clear D gene. V was clipped by 6 bases and J by 7 bases, with 13 bases between them. The CDR3 spans 12 residues. In nucleotides, the CDR3 is TGTGCCAGCAGGATTGTATCCAGGGAGCAGTACTTC. Translation: CASRIVSREQYF.

The genes are TRBV6-5 and TRBJ2-6, with D perhaps being TRBD1 or TRBD2 (5 bases each). The CDR3 sequence is 15 residues long. Germline assignment: CDR1 MNHEY and CDR2 SVGAGI. With 6 bases removed from V and 0 bases from J, the gap between germline ends came to 9 bases. The CDR3 nucleotides are TGTGCCAGCAGAGAGGGGCCCTCTGGGGCCAACGTCCTGACTTTC. It specifies CASREGPSGANVLTF.

This sequence joins TRBV15 and TRBJ2-5, with D possibly called TRBD1 or TRBD2 (5 bases each). CDR3 length: 17 amino acids. V was trimmed by 8 bases and J by 2 bases, leaving 24 bases between them. CDR1 is LNHNV, CDR2 YYDKDF, per germline (reference sequence). CDR3 sequence reads: CATRSGVVTAAQETQYF. Written as DNA, the CDR3 is TGTGCCACCCGCTCGGGTGTGGTGACAGCGGCGCAAGAGACCCAGTACTTC.

The V gene is TRBV11-2, the J gene TRBJ1-2, with D perhaps matching TRBD1 (6 bases). The CDR3 runs 15 residues. Germline V gives CDR1 SGHAT, CDR2 FQNNGV. V was clipped by 6 bases and J by 0 bases, with 14 bases between them. CDR3 DNA: TGTGCCAGCAGACAAACAGGGCGGGCTAACTATGGCTACACCTTC. Amino acids: CASRQTGRANYGYTF.

J is TRBJ2-5 and V is TRBV27; 14 nucleotides match TRBD2. CDR1 is MNHEY, CDR2 SMNVEV, per germline (reference sequence). The CDR3 loop spans 17 amino acids. V shed 3 bases, J shed 2 bases, and the junction held 5 bases outside the gene matches. As DNA, the CDR3 is TGTGCCAGCAGTTTCCTACGACTAGCGGGAGGGCAAGAGACCCAGTACTTC. It is translated as CASSFLRLAGGQETQYF.

This clonotype was counted only a few times. This chain links TRBV3-1 with TRBJ1-2, with a tentative D call TRBD1 (5 bases). The V gene lost 0 bases and the J gene lost 8 bases, with 22 bases spanning the gap. The V gene's germline CDR1 is LGHDT and CDR2 YNNKEL (reference sequence). This CDR3 region has 17 residues. The CDR3 spells CASSQDGSTLSQGGYTF. DNA of the CDR3: TGTGCCAGCAGCCAAGACGGCAGCACGTTATCCCAGGGAGGCTACACCTTC.

Written as DNA, the CDR3 is TGCAGTGCTAGAGACCCCTATGCCAACATTCAGTACTTC. Its protein is CSARDPYANIQYF. The V and J genes are TRBV20-1 and TRBJ2-4; D ambiguous. Trimming removed 0 bases at V and 7 bases at J, with 10 bases between. Germline V CDR1 and CDR2: DFQATT, SNEGSKA (reference sequence). The CDR3 covers 13 residues.

This chain joins TRBV29-1 and TRBJ2-3; D is unresolved. V was clipped by 3 bases and J by 5 bases, with 15 bases between them. Germline V lookup: CDR1 SQVTM, CDR2 ANQGSEA. The CDR3 extends over 14 amino acids. The CDR3 DNA reads TGCAGCGTTGAGGGCCGGCTGCAAGTAGATACGCAGTATTTT. Residues: CSVEGRLQVDTQYF.

The V call is TRBV21-1, the J call TRBJ2-7. TRBV21-1 counts as a pseudogene. The CDR3 contains 15 residues. The CDR3 nucleotides read TGTGCCAGCAGCAAAGGTTTCAGACCATTCTACGAGCAGTACTTC. Translation gives CASSKGFRPFYEQYF.

This sequence joins TRBV12-3 or TRBV12-4 and TRBJ2-1, with 12 bases lining up with TRBD2. V was pared by 8 bases and J by 8 bases, with 10 bases of the junction left unmatched. This CDR3 spans 15 amino acids. The CDR3 nucleotides are TGTGCCAGCTCGAAACGGGCTAGCGGGAGGGATGAGCAGTTCTTC. Its translation is CASSKRASGRDEQFF.

The chain carries TRBV12-3 or TRBV12-4 and TRBJ1-2; D possibly corresponds to TRBD1 (6 bases). Trimming stripped 10 bases from V and 2 bases from J, with 17 bases between. This CDR3 spans 14 amino acids. The CDR3 nucleotides read TGTGCCACCGATAACTACAGGGAGAACTATGGCTACACCTTC. Translation gives CATDNYRENYGYTF.

The chain links TRBV21-1 to TRBJ1-1; the table gives TRBD1 as D, unverified against the DNA. TRBV21-1 is a pseudogene locus. There are 16 residues in the CDR3. DNA of the CDR3: TGTGCCAGCAGCAAACTCCCCAGGACGGTGAACACTGAAGCTTTCTTT. Residues: CASSKLPRTVNTEAFF.

The CDR3 sequence: CASSLDGSYEAFF. CDR3 nucleotide sequence: TGCGCCAGCAGCTTGGACGGGAGTTATGAAGCTTTCTTT. The chain employs TRBV5-1 and TRBJ1-1; D call uncertain. Looked up from germline, CDR1 is SGHRS and CDR2 is YFSETQ. Trimming took 0 bases from V and 7 from J, leaving 10 bases between them. CDR3 length: 13 amino acids.

This chain uses TRBV11-1 with TRBJ2-4, with D hard to call. The CDR3 has 14 residues. V shed 5 bases and J shed 0 bases, with 8 bases lying between them. Germline CDR1 is SGHAT and CDR2 is FQDESV (reference sequence). This chain's CDR3 is CASSPRVAKNIQYF. The CDR3 bases are TGTGCCAGCAGCCCGAGAGTAGCCAAAAACATTCAGTACTTC.